The 20 T cell receptor beta chains given below trace back to one sample, sequenced in a study of blood T cell repertoires in COVID-19. This table comes from immunoSEQ multiplex PCR, and its TCRdb copy is limited to in-frame clones, with some not included. The data contain 40,000 to 50,000 clones, just over 85% of them singletons. The sample consisted of peripheral blood. The receptors here all came from an elderly woman with acute or convalescent COVID-19.

The V call is TRBV30, the J call TRBJ1-1; D call uncertain. The CDR3 is 13 residues long. Germline assignment: CDR1 GTSNPN and CDR2 SVGIG (reference sequence). Trimming stripped 2 bases from V and 5 bases from J, with 12 bases between. In DNA, the CDR3 is TGTGCCTGGAGTCTTGTTGGAGGGACTGAAGCTTTCTTT. It encodes CAWSLVGGTEAFF. Using reference TRBV30 and TRBJ1-1 for the parts outside the CDR3, the full variable domain is SQTIHQWPATLVQPVGSPLSLECTVEGTSNPNLYWYRQAAGRGLQLLFYSVGIGQISSEVPQNLSASRPQDRQFILSSKKLLLSDSGFYLCAWSLVGGTEAFFGQGTRLTVV.

This CDR3 is CASSRSTSGGFSYEQYF. The CDR3 DNA follows: TGTGCCAGCAGCCGTTCCACTAGCGGGGGTTTCTCCTACGAGCAGTACTTC. The chain uses TRBV7-2 and TRBJ2-7; 11 nucleotides agree with TRBD2. CDR1 and CDR2 (germline): SGHTA, FQGNSA. Trimming at V came to 5 bases and at J to 0 bases, leaving 9 bases not matched to a gene. CDR3 size: 17 residues.

The chain recombines TRBV4-1 with TRBJ2-1; 10 nucleotides agree with TRBD1. There are 15 residues in the CDR3. The V gene end was trimmed by 4 bases and the J gene end by 6 bases; junction bases not matched to a gene: 6. The V gene's germline CDR1 is MGHRA and CDR2 YSYEKL. The CDR3 nucleotides are TGCGCCAGCAGCCTTCGGACAGGGGGGGGCAATGAGCAGTTCTTC. Encoded protein: CASSLRTGGGNEQFF.

The V gene is TRBV4-1, the J gene TRBJ2-7; D is unclear. The CDR3 has 15 residues. CDR1 and CDR2 from the germline V gene are MGHRA and YSYEKL. V was clipped by 4 bases and J by 0 bases, with 13 bases between them. This CDR3 is CASSPLPLVSYEQYF. The CDR3 DNA is TGCGCCAGCAGCCCCTTACCCTTAGTCTCCTACGAGCAGTACTTC.

V and J are TRBV7-2 and TRBJ1-1; D is perhaps TRBD1 (6 bases). Germline loops: CDR1 SGHTA, CDR2 FQGNSA. Trimming took off 1 base at V and 5 bases at J, with 11 bases between the two ends. This CDR3 region has 14 residues. DNA of the CDR3: TGTGCCAGCAGCTTAGAAACAGGGTGGACTGAAGCTTTCTTT. Residues: CASSLETGWTEAFF.

V is TRBV30 and J is TRBJ1-1; D is undetermined. Germline V gives CDR1 GTSNPN, CDR2 SVGIG (reference sequence). V was cut by 0 bases and J by 0 bases, with 5 bases left in between. The CDR3 is 13 residues long. The CDR3 here is CAWSVRLNTEAFF. CDR3 in DNA: TGTGCCTGGAGTGTTCGGTTGAACACTGAAGCTTTCTTT.

Only one count was recorded for this clone. The chain is built from TRBV11-2 and TRBJ2-1; D ambiguous. The CDR3 is made up of 17 amino acids. Germline V gene sequence: CDR1 SGHAT, CDR2 FQNNGV. Trimming pared 6 bases from V and 0 bases from J, leaving 18 bases between. The DNA for the CDR3 is TGTGCCAGCAGTCCCGACCGCGCTGGGCGCTCCTACAATGAGCAGTTCTTC. This encodes CASSPDRAGRSYNEQFF.

This chain's CDR3 is CASNRGAGNTIYF. As DNA, the CDR3 is TGTGCCAGCAACCGGGGGGCTGGAAACACCATATATTTT. The V call is TRBV5-6, the J call TRBJ1-3; tentative D call: TRBD1 (5 bases). Germline V gene sequence: CDR1 SGHDT, CDR2 YYEEEE. Trimming stripped 6 bases from V and 2 bases from J, with 9 bases between. The CDR3 consists of 13 residues.

The genes are TRBV3-1 (or the pseudogene TRBV3-2) and TRBJ2-2, with 9 bases lining up with TRBD1. Germline V gene lookup returns CDR1 LGHDT and CDR2 YNNKEL (reference sequence). This CDR3 has 15 amino acids. V trimming: 6 bases; J trimming: 4 bases; junction bases outside the gene matches: 6. The CDR3 DNA reads as TGTGCCAGCAGACCACAGGGGGCCCTCACCGGGGAGCTGTTTTTT. Translated: CASRPQGALTGELFF.

This clone was recorded a few times. This chain uses TRBV4-2 with TRBJ2-1; D is possibly TRBD2 (5 bases). Trimming left V 0 bases short and J 0 bases short, with 12 bases between. The germline CDR1 and CDR2 sequences are LGHNA and YNFKEQ. The CDR3 has 17 amino acids. The CDR3 sequence: CASSQERGLSSYNEQFF. DNA of the CDR3: TGTGCCAGCAGCCAAGAGCGCGGGCTGAGCTCCTACAATGAGCAGTTCTTC.

This chain links TRBV9 with TRBJ2-3, with a weak D call TRBD1 (5 bases). The CDR3 totals 15 residues. V lost 3 bases to trimming and J lost 1 base, with 12 bases between them. Germline V gene data show CDR1 as SGDLS and CDR2 as YYNGEE. CDR3 coding DNA: TGTGCCAGCAGCGCCCGACAGACAGGCACAGATACGCAGTATTTT. This codes for CASSARQTGTDTQYF. The variable domain in full, completed from reference TRBV9 and TRBJ2-3, reads DSGVTQTPKHLITATGQRVTLRCSPRSGDLSVYWYQQSLDQGLQFLIQYYNGEERAKGNILERFSAQQFPDLHSELNLSSLELGDSALYFCASSARQTGTDTQYFGPGTRLTVL.

The chain recombines TRBV5-3 with TRBJ2-7; 11 bases align to TRBD2. TRBV5-3 is flagged as an ORF with uncertain function. The length of the CDR3 is 14 residues. The V and J ends lost 4 bases and 8 bases, in that order; junction bases with no gene match: 8. For the CDR3, the DNA is TGTGCCAGAAGCCAGACTAGCGGGGAGACTCAGCAGTACTTC. Protein product: CARSQTSGETQQYF.

This clone was observed a handful of times. J is TRBJ1-6 and V is TRBV27; D might be TRBD1 (6 bases). CDR3 length equals 13 residues. V lost 5 bases, J lost 11 bases, and 13 bases lay in between. CDR1 is MNHEY, CDR2 SMNVEV, per germline (reference sequence). CDR3 region: CASSPRQATPLHF. The CDR3 DNA follows: TGTGCCAGCAGTCCCCGACAGGCTACACCCCTCCACTTT.

This clone was picked up a small number of times. The V call is TRBV2, the J call TRBJ2-5; tentative D call: TRBD1 (6 bases). V lost 2 bases, J lost 4 bases, and 11 bases lay in between. The germline gives CDR1 SNHLY, CDR2 FYNNEI. The CDR3 loop spans 14 amino acids. The CDR3 loop reads CASSENRDTETQYF. CDR3 in DNA: TGTGCCAGCAGTGAAAACAGGGATACAGAGACCCAGTACTTC.

This chain connects TRBV14 to TRBJ1-2, with 7 bases matching TRBD1. V shed 4 bases, J shed 5 bases, and the junction held 4 bases outside the gene matches. This CDR3 is built from 13 residues. Germline CDR1 SGHDN, CDR2 FVKESK. CDR3: CASSPGGLYGYTF. CDR3 bases: TGTGCCAGCAGCCCAGGGGGGCTATATGGCTACACCTTC. Full variable domain (missing parts from reference TRBV14 and TRBJ1-2): EAGVTQFPSHSVIEKGQTVTLRCDPISGHDNLYWYRRVMGKEIKFLLHFVKESKQDESGMPNNRFLAERTGGTYSTLKVQPAELEDSGVYFCASSPGGLYGYTFGSGTRLTVV.

This chain uses TRBV12-3 or TRBV12-4 with TRBJ1-6; TRBD1 aligns across 8 bases. The CDR3 sequence is 13 residues long. The V and J ends lost 7 bases and 8 bases, in that order; junction bases with no gene match: 4. CDR3 in DNA: TGTGCCAGCACTACGGACAGGGATTCACCCCTCCACTTT. Residues: CASTTDRDSPLHF.

In this sample, this clone turned up once. The rearrangement links TRBV19 to TRBJ2-1, with D unresolved. Deletions cut 4 bases from V and 9 bases from J, with 13 bases between. Germline assignment: CDR1 LNHDA and CDR2 SQIVND (reference sequence). The CDR3 consists of 13 residues. The CDR3 region is CASSTQSGGEQFF. CDR3 bases: TGTGCCAGTAGTACCCAAAGTGGCGGTGAGCAGTTCTTC.

V gene TRBV9 combines with J gene TRBJ1-4, with D perhaps matching TRBD1 (6 bases). CDR1 is SGDLS, CDR2 YYNGEE, per germline. CDR3 length equals 16 residues. V gave up 2 bases and J gave up 2 bases, with 13 bases separating them. The CDR3 protein is CASSVRGGGTNEKLFF. The DNA of the CDR3 is TGTGCCAGCAGCGTGCGCGGGGGCGGCACTAATGAAAAACTGTTTTTT. The full variable domain, completed using reference TRBV9 and TRBJ1-4, is DSGVTQTPKHLITATGQRVTLRCSPRSGDLSVYWYQQSLDQGLQFLIQYYNGEERAKGNILERFSAQQFPDLHSELNLSSLELGDSALYFCASSVRGGGTNEKLFFGSGTQLSVL.

The chain joins TRBV7-2 to TRBJ2-2; 12 bases agree with TRBD2. Per germline, CDR1 SGHTA and CDR2 FQGNSA. This CDR3 spans 16 amino acids. With V trimmed by 5 bases and J by 5 bases, 6 bases remained unmatched. CDR3 loop: CASSDTSGRSTGELFF. The CDR3, as DNA: TGTGCCAGCAGCGACACTAGCGGGAGGTCGACCGGGGAGCTGTTTTTT.

This chain links TRBV5-1 with TRBJ2-6, with a tentative D call TRBD2 (5 bases). CDR1 and CDR2 (germline): SGHRS, YFSETQ. There are 18 residues in the CDR3. V shed 4 bases and J shed 0 bases, with 17 bases lying between them. In nucleotides, the CDR3 is TGCGCCAGCAGCATTGCCACAGCGGCACTCTCTGGGGCCAACGTCCTGACTTTC. Translation: CASSIATAALSGANVLTF.